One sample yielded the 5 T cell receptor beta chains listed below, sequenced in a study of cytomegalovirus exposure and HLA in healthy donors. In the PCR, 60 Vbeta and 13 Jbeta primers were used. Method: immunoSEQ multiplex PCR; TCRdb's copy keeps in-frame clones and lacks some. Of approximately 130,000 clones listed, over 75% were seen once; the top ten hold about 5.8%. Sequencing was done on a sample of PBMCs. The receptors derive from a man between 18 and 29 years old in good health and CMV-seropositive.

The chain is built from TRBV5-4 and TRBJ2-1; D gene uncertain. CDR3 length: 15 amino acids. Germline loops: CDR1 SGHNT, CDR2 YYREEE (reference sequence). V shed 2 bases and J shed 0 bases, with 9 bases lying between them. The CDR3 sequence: CASSFIVSSYNEQFF. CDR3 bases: TGTGCCAGCAGCTTTATCGTTAGCTCCTACAATGAGCAGTTCTTC.

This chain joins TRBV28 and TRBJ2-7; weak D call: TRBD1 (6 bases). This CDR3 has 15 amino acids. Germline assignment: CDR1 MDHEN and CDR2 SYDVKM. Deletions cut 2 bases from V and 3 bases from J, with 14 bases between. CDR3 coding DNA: TGTGCCAGCAGTTTAACCGGACAGACCTTCTACGAGCAGTACTTC. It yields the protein CASSLTGQTFYEQYF.

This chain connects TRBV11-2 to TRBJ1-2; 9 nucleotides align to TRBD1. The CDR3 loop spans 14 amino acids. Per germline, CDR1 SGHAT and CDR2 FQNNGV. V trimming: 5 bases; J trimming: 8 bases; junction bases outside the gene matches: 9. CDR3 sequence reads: CASSVKQGARGYTF. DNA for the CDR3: TGTGCCAGCAGCGTAAAACAGGGGGCGCGAGGCTACACCTTC.

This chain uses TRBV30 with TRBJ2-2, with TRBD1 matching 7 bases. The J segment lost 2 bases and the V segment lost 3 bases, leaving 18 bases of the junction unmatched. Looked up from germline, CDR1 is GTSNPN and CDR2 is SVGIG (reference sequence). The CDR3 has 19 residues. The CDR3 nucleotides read TGTGCCTGGAGGACACTCCCATACCACAGGGGATTAAACACCGGGGAGCTGTTTTTT. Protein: CAWRTLPYHRGLNTGELFF.

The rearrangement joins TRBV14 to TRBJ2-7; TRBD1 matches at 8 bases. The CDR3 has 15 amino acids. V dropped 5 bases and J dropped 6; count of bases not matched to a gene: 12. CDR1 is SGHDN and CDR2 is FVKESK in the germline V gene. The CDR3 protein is CASSVGQVPLGEQYF. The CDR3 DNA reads TGTGCCAGCAGCGTGGGACAGGTCCCCCTCGGCGAGCAGTACTTC. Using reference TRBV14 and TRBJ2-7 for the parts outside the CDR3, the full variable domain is EAGVTQFPSHSVIEKGQTVTLRCDPISGHDNLYWYRRVMGKEIKFLLHFVKESKQDESGMPNNRFLAERTGGTYSTLKVQPAELEDSGVYFCASSVGQVPLGEQYFGPGTRLTVT.